These 15 T cell receptor beta chains were all obtained from the same sample, sequenced in a study of T cell responses to AZD1222 COVID-19 vaccine. Using immunoSEQ multiplex PCR, the repertoire was profiled, and TCRdb retains in-frame clones only, with some absent. The table has over 100,000 clones, around nine tenths seen once. The sample here was peripheral blood, taken on day 0 of AZD1222 vaccination. The receptors stem from an adult in good health.

The chain uses TRBV5-1 and TRBJ1-6, with TRBD1 as a possible D gene (6 bases). This CDR3 is built from 15 residues. Trimming removed 4 bases at V and 9 bases at J, with 17 bases between. CDR1 SGHRS and CDR2 YFSETQ come from the germline V gene. CDR3 nucleotides: TGCGCCAGCAGCGACCCGGGACAAGCGATTTCACCCCTCCACTTT. Its protein is CASSDPGQAISPLHF.

J is TRBJ1-1 and V is TRBV25-1; tentative D call: TRBD1 (6 bases). V lost 5 bases to trimming and J lost 6 bases, with 16 bases between them. The CDR3 is made up of 14 amino acids. Per germline, CDR1 MGHDK and CDR2 SYGVNS. CDR3 region: CASSSSQGSAEAFF. CDR3 coding DNA: TGTGCCAGCAGTTCGTCACAGGGATCGGCTGAAGCTTTCTTT.

J is TRBJ1-3 and V is TRBV3-1 (or the pseudogene TRBV3-2), with 11 positions matching TRBD1. The V and J ends lost 5 bases and 3 bases, in that order; junction bases with no gene match: 9. CDR3 length: 17 residues. CDR1 LGHDT and CDR2 YNNKEL come from the germline V gene (reference sequence). The CDR3 nucleotides read TGTGCCAGCAGCTCCCGGGACAGGGGGGACAGTGGAAACACCATATATTTT. Protein: CASSSRDRGDSGNTIYF.

The sample holds one count of this clone. This chain connects TRBV7-9 to TRBJ1-2, with D possibly matching TRBD1 (6 bases). Germline loops: CDR1 SEHNR, CDR2 FQNEAQ (reference sequence). The CDR3 has 15 residues. Trimming took 4 bases from V and 0 from J, leaving 12 bases between them. CDR3 DNA: TGTGCCAGCAGCTCTCTGGACAGAACTAACTATGGCTACACCTTC. Translation gives CASSSLDRTNYGYTF.

The chain uses TRBV18 and TRBJ1-1, with D possibly matching TRBD1 (5 bases). The germline V gene encodes CDR1 KGHSH and CDR2 LQKENI. The V and J ends lost 6 bases and 7 bases respectively, with 9 bases between them. This CDR3 is built from 11 residues. CDR3 amino acids: CASSQRGEAFF. The CDR3 coding sequence is TGTGCCAGCTCCCAGAGGGGTGAAGCTTTCTTT.

The chain is built from TRBV6-5 and TRBJ1-2; D may be TRBD1 (6 bases). Trimming took 4 bases from V and 8 from J, leaving 14 bases between them. This CDR3 is built from 13 residues. Germline V CDR1 and CDR2: MNHEY, SVGAGI. The CDR3, as DNA: TGTGCCAGCAGTTGGACAGAGGGCGGAGGCTACACCTTC. Translated: CASSWTEGGGYTF.

The chain has TRBV7-2 and TRBJ2-1, with TRBD2 identical over 8 bases. Germline V gene sequence: CDR1 SGHTA, CDR2 FQGNSA. With 1 base clipped from V and 0 bases from J, the junction kept 2 bases outside the gene matches. This CDR3 region has 16 residues. The CDR3 nucleotides are TGTGCCAGCAGCTTAGTACGGGGGGGCTCCTACAATGAGCAGTTCTTC. It translates to CASSLVRGGSYNEQFF.

J is TRBJ1-5 and V is TRBV25-1; 8 bases match TRBD1. Germline values: CDR1 MGHDK, CDR2 SYGVNS. V trimming: 4 bases; J trimming: 6 bases; junction bases outside the gene matches: 8. The CDR3 loop spans 15 amino acids. In DNA form, the CDR3 reads TGTGCCAGCAGTGCCTCGGACAGGGTGGTTCAGCCCCAGCATTTT. Its translation: CASSASDRVVQPQHF.

The chain has TRBV7-9 and TRBJ1-1; D gene unclear. Trimming cost V 6 bases and J 3 bases, with 14 bases left between them. CDR1 and CDR2 (germline): SEHNR, FQNEAQ (reference sequence). This CDR3 has 14 residues. In DNA form, the CDR3 reads TGTGCCAGCAGACCAGGCGGGCGGGACACTGAAGCTTTCTTT. Its protein is CASRPGGRDTEAFF. The full variable domain, completed using reference TRBV7-9 and TRBJ1-1, is DTGVSQNPRHKITKRGQNVTFRCDPISEHNRLYWYRQTLGQGPEFLTYFQNEAQLEKSRLLSDRFSAERPKGSFSTLEIQRTEQGDSAMYLCASRPGGRDTEAFFGQGTRLTVV.

V gene TRBV11-1 combines with J gene TRBJ2-2; D unresolved. Trimming stripped 8 bases from V and 5 bases from J, with 15 bases between. This CDR3 contains 14 residues. Per the germline V gene, CDR1 is SGHAT and CDR2 is FQDESV (reference sequence). CDR3 region: CASSPAIWTGELFF. The CDR3 DNA is TGTGCCAGCTCCCCGGCGATTTGGACCGGGGAGCTGTTTTTT.

The chain recombines TRBV7-3 with TRBJ1-1; 7 nucleotides line up with TRBD1. CDR3 size: 13 residues. Germline CDR1 and CDR2: SGHTA and FQGTGA. With 4 bases clipped from V and 10 bases from J, the junction kept 9 bases outside the gene matches. The CDR3: CASSSRQGGRAFF. The CDR3 coding sequence is TGTGCCAGCAGCTCAAGACAGGGTGGGCGAGCTTTCTTT.

Here the CDR3 DNA reads TGTGCCAGCAGCCCTATCAAAAAACTGTTTTTT. Its protein product is CASSPIKKLFF. The chain uses TRBV6-6 and TRBJ1-4; unclear D gene. Trimming took off 6 bases at V and 9 bases at J, with 8 bases between the two ends. Germline V gene data show CDR1 as MNHNY and CDR2 as SVGAGI (reference sequence). The CDR3 has 11 residues.

This clone has just a few counts. This chain connects TRBV6-1 to TRBJ1-1, with 12 bases that match TRBD1. The V and J ends lost 0 bases and 8 bases, in that order; junction bases with no gene match: 4. Germline values: CDR1 MNHNS, CDR2 SASEGT. The CDR3 is 15 amino acids. The CDR3 loop is CASSEAGQGAREAFF. In DNA form, the CDR3 reads TGTGCCAGCAGTGAAGCGGGACAGGGGGCGCGGGAAGCTTTCTTT.

In this sample, this clone turned up a few times. This chain joins TRBV6-1 and TRBJ2-3, with 11 bases aligning to TRBD2. With 3 bases clipped from V and 9 bases from J, the junction kept 11 bases outside the gene matches. The CDR3 has 16 residues. Germline CDR1 reads MNHNS; CDR2 reads SASEGT. This chain's CDR3 is CASSESGSGGAGTQYF. CDR3 bases: TGTGCCAGCAGTGAGTCGGGTAGCGGGGGGGCCGGGACGCAGTATTTT.

The V and J genes are TRBV5-6 and TRBJ2-1, with D possibly matching TRBD1 (5 bases). With 2 bases removed from V and 8 bases from J, the gap between germline ends came to 8 bases. CDR3 length: 12 residues. Germline V gene sequence: CDR1 SGHDT, CDR2 YYEEEE. CDR3 amino acids: CASSLRGHEQFF. CDR3 bases: TGTGCCAGCAGCTTAAGGGGTCATGAGCAGTTCTTC. The full variable domain, completed using reference TRBV5-6 and TRBJ2-1, is DAGVTQSPTHLIKTRGQQVTLRCSPKSGHDTVSWYQQALGQGPQFIFQYYEEEERQRGNFPDRFSGHQFPNYSSELNVNALLLGDSALYLCASSLRGHEQFFGPGTRLTVL.